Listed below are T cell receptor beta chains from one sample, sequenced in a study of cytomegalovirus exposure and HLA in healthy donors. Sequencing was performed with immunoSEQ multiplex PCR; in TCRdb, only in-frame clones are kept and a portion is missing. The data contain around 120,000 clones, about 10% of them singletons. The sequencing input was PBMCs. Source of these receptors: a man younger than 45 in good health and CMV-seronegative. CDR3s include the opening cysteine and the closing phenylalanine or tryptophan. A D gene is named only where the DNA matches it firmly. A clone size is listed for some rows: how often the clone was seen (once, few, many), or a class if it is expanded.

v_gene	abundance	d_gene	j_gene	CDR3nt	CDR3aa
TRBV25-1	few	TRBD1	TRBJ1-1	TGTGCCAGCAGTGATGAGGGGGCGGCCTACCCTGAAGCTTTCTTT	CASSDEGAAYPEAFF
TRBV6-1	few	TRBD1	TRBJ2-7	TGTGTAGGTGGAGGACAGGGCGCCTACGAGCAGTACTTC	CVGGGQGAYEQYF
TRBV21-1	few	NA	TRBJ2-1	TGTGCCAGCAGCGCCTTCGGGCAGGGTGAGCAGTTCTTC	CASSAFGQGEQFF
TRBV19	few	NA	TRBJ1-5	TGTGCCAGTATAGGCGGGGGGACTAGCAATCAGCCCCAGCATTTT	CASIGGGTSNQPQHF
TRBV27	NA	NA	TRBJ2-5	TGTGCCAGCGGCCCGGACGTAAGGGGGACCCAGTACTTC	CASGPDVRGTQYF
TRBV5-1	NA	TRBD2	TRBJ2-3	TGCGCCAGCAGCGACCCGGGACTAGCGGGGCCTAGCACAGATACGCAGTATTTT	CASSDPGLAGPSTDTQYF
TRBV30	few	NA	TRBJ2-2	TGTGCCTGGAGTGTAAGGGGGTACGGGGAGCTGTTTTTT	CAWSVRGYGELFF
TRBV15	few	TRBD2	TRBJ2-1	TGTGCCACCAGCATTCTAGCGGGTCCCTACAATGAGCAGTTCTTC	CATSILAGPYNEQFF
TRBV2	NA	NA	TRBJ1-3	TGTGCCAGCAGTGCCACAGGATTTGCCGGAAACACCATATATTTT	CASSATGFAGNTIYF
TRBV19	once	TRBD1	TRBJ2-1	TGTGCCAGTATGGGACAGGGGATTTCGCAGTTCTTC	CASMGQGISQFF
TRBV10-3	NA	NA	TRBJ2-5	TGTGCCATCACCGACAGTTTCCAAGAGACCCAGTACTTC	CAITDSFQETQYF
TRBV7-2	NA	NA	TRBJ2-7	TGTGCCAGCAGTTTAACAGGGTCGTCCGAGCAGTACTTC	CASSLTGSSEQYF
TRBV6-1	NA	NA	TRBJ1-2	TGTGCCAGCAGTATACGACACCTCGATAACTATGGCTACACCTTC	CASSIRHLDNYGYTF
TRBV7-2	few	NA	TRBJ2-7	TGTGCCAGCAGCTTCTCCCGGGACACCGACGAGCAGTACTTC	CASSFSRDTDEQYF
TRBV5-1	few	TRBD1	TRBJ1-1	TGCGCCAGCAGCTCTGGACAGGGGAACACTGAAGCTTTCTTT	CASSSGQGNTEAFF
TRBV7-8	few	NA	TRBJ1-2	TGTGCCAGCAGCTTAGGCGGCTCATCAAACTATGGCTACACCTTC	CASSLGGSSNYGYTF
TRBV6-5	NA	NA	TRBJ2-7	TGTGCCAGCAGTTACGGGGCAGGAGCCTACGAGCAGTACTTC	CASSYGAGAYEQYF
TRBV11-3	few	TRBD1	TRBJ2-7	TGTGCCAGCAGCCCGGGACAGTTTCCTTCCTACGAGCAGTACTTC	CASSPGQFPSYEQYF
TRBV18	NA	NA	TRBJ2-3	TGTGCCAGCTCACCGGGGGACACCACAGATACGCAGTATTTT	CASSPGDTTDTQYF
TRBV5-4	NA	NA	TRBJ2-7	TGTGCCAGCAGCCCTACGACAGGAAACTACGAGCAGTACTTC	CASSPTTGNYEQYF
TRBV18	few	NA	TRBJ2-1	TGTGCCAGCTCACCTCAACAGGGGGGGCCCTACAATGAGCAGTTCTTC	CASSPQQGGPYNEQFF
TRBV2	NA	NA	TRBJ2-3	TGTGCCAGCAACCAAGGCCTAGAGTGGCCAGATACGCAGTATTTT	CASNQGLEWPDTQYF
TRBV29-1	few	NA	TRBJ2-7	TGCAGCGTTGAGGCCGCCGCCTACGAGCAGTACTTC	CSVEAAAYEQYF
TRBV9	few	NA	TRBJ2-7	TGTGCCAGCAGCGCAATCTACGAGCAGTACTTC	CASSAIYEQYF
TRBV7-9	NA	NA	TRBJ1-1	TGTGCCAGCCAACGGGACACTGAAGCTTTCTTT	CASQRDTEAFF
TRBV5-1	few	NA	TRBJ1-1	TGCGCCAGCAGCTCCTTGGACTGGGCCATGAACACTGAAGCTTTCTTT	CASSSLDWAMNTEAFF
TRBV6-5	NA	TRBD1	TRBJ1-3	TGTGCCAGCAGTCAACAGGGGACTGGAAACACCATATATTTT	CASSQQGTGNTIYF
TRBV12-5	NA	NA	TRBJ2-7	TGTGCTAGTGGTCTGGGGCTGGTAGCGCTCTCCTACGAGCAGTACTTC	CASGLGLVALSYEQYF
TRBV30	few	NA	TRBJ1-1	TGTGCCTGGAGTCGTTACGGGAAGCAGAACACTGAAGCTTTCTTT	CAWSRYGKQNTEAFF
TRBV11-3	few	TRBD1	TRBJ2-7	TGTGCCAGCAGCTTATGGACGGGACAGTCCTACGAGCAGTACTTC	CASSLWTGQSYEQYF
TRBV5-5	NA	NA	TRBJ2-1	TGTGCCAGCAGCTTGGTGGAGCATGAGCAGTTCTTC	CASSLVEHEQFF
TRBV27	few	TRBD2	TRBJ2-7	TGTGCCAGCAGTTCACGACTAGCGGTTGCCTCCGAGCAGTACTTC	CASSSRLAVASEQYF
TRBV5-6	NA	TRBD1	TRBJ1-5	TGTGCCAGCAGCTTCGGGACAGCCCAGCCCCAGCATTTT	CASSFGTAQPQHF
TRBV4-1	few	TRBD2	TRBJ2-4	TGCGCCAGCAGCCAATACGGCGGGGGACTAGCCAAAAACATTCAGTACTTC	CASSQYGGGLAKNIQYF
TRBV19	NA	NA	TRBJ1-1	TGTGCCAGTAGTATAGGACAGTTGAACACTGAAGCTTTCTTT	CASSIGQLNTEAFF
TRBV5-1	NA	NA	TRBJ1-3	TGCGCCAGCAGCTTTCAGGGGCTTGAAGGGGTCTCTGGAAACACCATATATTTT	CASSFQGLEGVSGNTIYF
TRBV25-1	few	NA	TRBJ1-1	TGTGCCAGCAGTGAACTCCGGGGGACGGGCACTGAAGCTTTCTTT	CASSELRGTGTEAFF
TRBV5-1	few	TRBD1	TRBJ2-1	TGCGCCAGCAGCCGATGGACAGGACTCTCCTACAATGAGCAGTTCTTC	CASSRWTGLSYNEQFF
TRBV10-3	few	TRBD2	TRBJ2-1	TGTGCCATCAGCATAGGACTAGCGGGAGTTAATGAGCAGTTCTTC	CAISIGLAGVNEQFF
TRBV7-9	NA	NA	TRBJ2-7	TGTGCCAGCAGCTCCTCCTGGACACCGCCTAGCGAGCAGTACTTC	CASSSSWTPPSEQYF
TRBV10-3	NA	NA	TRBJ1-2	TGTGCCATCAACCGACAGCCCTCCTATGGCTACACCTTC	CAINRQPSYGYTF
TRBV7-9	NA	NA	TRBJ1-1	TGTGCCAGCAGCCTCATGGGGGCGGACACTGAAGCTTTCTTT	CASSLMGADTEAFF
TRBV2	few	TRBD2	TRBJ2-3	TGTGCCAGCAGGGGGACTAGCCGCGAGTCCGATACGCAGTATTTT	CASRGTSRESDTQYF
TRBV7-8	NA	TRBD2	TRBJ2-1	TGTGCCAGCAGCTTAGATGGGCGGGAGAATGAGCAGTTCTTC	CASSLDGRENEQFF
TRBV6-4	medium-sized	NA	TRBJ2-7	TGTGCCAGCAGTGACAGGCCCCAGGGAGAGCAGTACTTC	CASSDRPQGEQYF
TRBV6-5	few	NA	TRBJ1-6	TGTGCCAGCTCCGGTACAGGGTTTTCACCCCTCCACTTT	CASSGTGFSPLHF
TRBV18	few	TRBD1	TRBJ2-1	TGTGCCAGCTCACCACTGGAATCGGGACAGAGTAACAATGAGCAGTTCTTC	CASSPLESGQSNNEQFF
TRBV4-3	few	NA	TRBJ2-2	TGCGCCAGCAGCCAAGATCATTCGAACACCGGGGAGCTGTTTTTT	CASSQDHSNTGELFF
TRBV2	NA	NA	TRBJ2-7	TGTGCCAGCAGTGAAGCTAAGGCGGTGTCCGACGAGCAGTACTTC	CASSEAKAVSDEQYF
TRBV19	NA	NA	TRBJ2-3	TGTGCCAGTAGGGACCCCCGGGCGGGGTTCACAGATACGCAGTATTTT	CASRDPRAGFTDTQYF
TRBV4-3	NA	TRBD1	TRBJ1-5	TGCGCCAGCAGCCAAGATTTAGGGGGCAATCAGCCCCAGAATTTT	CASSQDLGGNQPQNF
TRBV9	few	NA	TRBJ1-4	TGTGCCAGCAGCGTATCGGGTGTAGCCGGTGAAAAACTGTTTTTT	CASSVSGVAGEKLFF
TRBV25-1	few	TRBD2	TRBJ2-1	TGTGCCAGCACTAATAGCGGGGCCGACTCCTACAATGAGCAGTTCTTC	CASTNSGADSYNEQFF